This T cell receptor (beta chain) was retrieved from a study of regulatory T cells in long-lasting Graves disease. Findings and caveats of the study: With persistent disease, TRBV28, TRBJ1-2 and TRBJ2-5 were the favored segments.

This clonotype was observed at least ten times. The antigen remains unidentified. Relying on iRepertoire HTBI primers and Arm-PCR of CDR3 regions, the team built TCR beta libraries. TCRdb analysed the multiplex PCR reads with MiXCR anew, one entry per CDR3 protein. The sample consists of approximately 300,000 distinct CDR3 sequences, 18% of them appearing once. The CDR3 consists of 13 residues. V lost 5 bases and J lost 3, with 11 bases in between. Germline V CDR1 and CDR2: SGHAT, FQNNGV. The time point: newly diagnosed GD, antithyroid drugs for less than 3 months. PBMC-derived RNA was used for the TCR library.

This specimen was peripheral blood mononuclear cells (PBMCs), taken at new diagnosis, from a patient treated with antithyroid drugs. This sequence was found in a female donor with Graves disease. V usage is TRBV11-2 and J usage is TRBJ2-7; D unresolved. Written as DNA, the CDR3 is TGTGCCAGCAGCCCCCCGTCCGGCTACGAGCAGTACTTC. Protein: CASSPPSGYEQYF.